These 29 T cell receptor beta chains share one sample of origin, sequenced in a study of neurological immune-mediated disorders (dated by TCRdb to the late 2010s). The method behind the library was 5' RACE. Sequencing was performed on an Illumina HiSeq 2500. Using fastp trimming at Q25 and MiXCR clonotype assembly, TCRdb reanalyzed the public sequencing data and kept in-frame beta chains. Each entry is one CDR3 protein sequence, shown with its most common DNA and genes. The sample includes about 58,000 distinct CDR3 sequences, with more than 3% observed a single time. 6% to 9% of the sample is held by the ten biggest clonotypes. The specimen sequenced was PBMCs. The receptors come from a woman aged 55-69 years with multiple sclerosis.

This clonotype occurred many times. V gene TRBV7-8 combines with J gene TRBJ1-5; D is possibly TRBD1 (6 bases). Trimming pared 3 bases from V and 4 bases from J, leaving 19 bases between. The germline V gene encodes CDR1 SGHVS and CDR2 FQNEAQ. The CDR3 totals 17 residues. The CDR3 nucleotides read TGTGCCAGCAGCTTCCCTGCTTACGGGACACGTAATCAGCCCCAGCATTTT. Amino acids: CASSFPAYGTRNQPQHF.

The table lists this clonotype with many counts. CDR3 loop: CASRETPGRDLHF. The CDR3 nucleotides are TGCGCCAGCAGAGAAACGCCGGGACGGGACCTCCACTTT. The chain links TRBV5-1 to TRBJ1-6; tentatively, D is TRBD1 (5 bases). CDR1 SGHRS and CDR2 YFSETQ come from the germline V gene. CDR3 length equals 13 residues. V lost 5 bases and J lost 15, with 18 bases in between.

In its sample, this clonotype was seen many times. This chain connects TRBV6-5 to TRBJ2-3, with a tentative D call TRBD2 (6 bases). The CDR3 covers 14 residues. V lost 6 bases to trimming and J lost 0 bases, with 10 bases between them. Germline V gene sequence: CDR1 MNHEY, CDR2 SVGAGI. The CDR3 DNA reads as TGTGCCAGCAGCCTAGGAGGGAGCACAGATACGCAGTATTTT. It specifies CASSLGGSTDTQYF.

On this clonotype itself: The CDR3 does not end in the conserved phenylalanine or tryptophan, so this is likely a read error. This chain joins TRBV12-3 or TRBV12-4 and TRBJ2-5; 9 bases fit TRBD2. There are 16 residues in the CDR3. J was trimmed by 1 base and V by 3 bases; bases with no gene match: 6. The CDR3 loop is CASSLRLAGSQETQYV. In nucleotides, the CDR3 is TGTGCCAGCAGTTTGCGGCTAGCGGGGTCCCAAGAGACCCAGTACGTC.

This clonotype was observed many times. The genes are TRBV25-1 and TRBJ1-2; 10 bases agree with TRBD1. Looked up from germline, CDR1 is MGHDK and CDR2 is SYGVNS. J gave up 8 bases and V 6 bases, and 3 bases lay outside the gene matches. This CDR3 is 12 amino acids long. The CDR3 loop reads CASSLTGGGYTF. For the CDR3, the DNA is TGTGCCAGCAGCTTGACAGGGGGCGGCTACACCTTC.

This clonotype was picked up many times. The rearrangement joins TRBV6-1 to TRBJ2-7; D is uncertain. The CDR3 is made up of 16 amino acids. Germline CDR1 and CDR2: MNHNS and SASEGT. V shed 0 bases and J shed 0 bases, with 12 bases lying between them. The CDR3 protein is CASSEAASWSSYEQYF. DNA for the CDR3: TGTGCCAGCAGTGAAGCGGCGAGTTGGAGCTCCTACGAGCAGTACTTC.

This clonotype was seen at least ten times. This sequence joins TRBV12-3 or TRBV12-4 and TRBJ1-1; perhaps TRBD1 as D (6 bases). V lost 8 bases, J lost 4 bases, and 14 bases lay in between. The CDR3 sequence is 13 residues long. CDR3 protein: CASGNRVSTEAFF. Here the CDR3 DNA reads TGTGCCAGCGGAAACAGGGTCAGCACTGAAGCTTTCTTT.

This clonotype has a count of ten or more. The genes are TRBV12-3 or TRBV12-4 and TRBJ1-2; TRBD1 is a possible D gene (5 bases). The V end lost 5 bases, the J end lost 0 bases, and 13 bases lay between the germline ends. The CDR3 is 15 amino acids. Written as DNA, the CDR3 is TGTGCCAGCAGTCCGCTAGACAGATCTAACTATGGCTACACCTTC. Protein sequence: CASSPLDRSNYGYTF.

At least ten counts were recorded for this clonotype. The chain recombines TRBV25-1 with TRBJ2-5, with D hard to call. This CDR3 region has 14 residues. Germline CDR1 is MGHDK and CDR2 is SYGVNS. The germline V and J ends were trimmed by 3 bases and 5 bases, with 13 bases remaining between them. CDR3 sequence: CASSEDMVDETQYF. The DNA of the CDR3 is TGTGCCAGCAGTGAGGATATGGTTGACGAGACCCAGTACTTC.

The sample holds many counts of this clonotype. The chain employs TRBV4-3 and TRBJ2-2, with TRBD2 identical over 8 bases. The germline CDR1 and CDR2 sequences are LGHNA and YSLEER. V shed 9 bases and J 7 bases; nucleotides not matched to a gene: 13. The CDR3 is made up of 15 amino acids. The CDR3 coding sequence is TGCGCCAGTCGCCGGGGGGGGGCGCAAGTCGGGGAGCTGTTTTTT. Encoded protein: CASRRGGAQVGELFF.

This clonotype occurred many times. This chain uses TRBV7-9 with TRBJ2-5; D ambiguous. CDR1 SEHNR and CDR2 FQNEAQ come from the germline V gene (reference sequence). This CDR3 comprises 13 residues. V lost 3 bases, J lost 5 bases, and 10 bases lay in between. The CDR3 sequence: CASSFEVLETQYF. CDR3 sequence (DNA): TGTGCCAGCAGCTTTGAAGTTTTGGAGACCCAGTACTTC.

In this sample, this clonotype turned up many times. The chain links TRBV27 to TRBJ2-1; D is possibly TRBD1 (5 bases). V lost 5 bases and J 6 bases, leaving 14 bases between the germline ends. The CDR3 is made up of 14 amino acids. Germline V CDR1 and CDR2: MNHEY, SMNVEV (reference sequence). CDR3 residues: CASSPGQAPNEQFF. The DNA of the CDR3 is TGTGCCAGCAGTCCAGGACAAGCCCCCAATGAGCAGTTCTTC.

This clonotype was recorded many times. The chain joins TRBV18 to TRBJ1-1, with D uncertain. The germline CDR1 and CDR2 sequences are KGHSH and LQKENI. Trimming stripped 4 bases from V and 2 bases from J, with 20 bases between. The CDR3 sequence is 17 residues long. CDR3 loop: CASSLSRITSLNTEAFF. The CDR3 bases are TGTGCCAGCTCACTTTCCAGGATCACCTCTCTAAACACTGAAGCTTTCTTT.

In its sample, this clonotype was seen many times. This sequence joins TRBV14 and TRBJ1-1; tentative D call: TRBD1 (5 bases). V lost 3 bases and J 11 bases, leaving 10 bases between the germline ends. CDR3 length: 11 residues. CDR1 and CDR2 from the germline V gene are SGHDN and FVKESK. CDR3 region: CASSQEGVAFF. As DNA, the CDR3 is TGTGCCAGCAGCCAGGAAGGGGTCGCTTTCTTT.

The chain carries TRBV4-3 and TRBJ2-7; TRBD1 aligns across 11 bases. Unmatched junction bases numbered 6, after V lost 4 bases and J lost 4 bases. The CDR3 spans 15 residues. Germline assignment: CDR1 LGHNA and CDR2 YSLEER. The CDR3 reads CASSPWDRGSYEQYF. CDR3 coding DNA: TGCGCCAGCAGCCCGTGGGACAGGGGGTCGTACGAGCAGTACTTC.

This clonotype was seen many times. The CDR3 spells CASILDRGEPNNYGYTF. The CDR3 DNA follows: TGTGCCAGCATTCTGGACAGGGGGGAACCAAATAACTATGGCTACACCTTC. This rearrangement joins TRBV6-6 to TRBJ1-2; TRBD1 agrees at 10 bases. Germline V gene data show CDR1 as MNHNY and CDR2 as SVGAGI (reference sequence). The V segment lost 7 bases and the J segment 1 base; nucleotides outside the gene matches: 12. The CDR3 is 17 residues long.

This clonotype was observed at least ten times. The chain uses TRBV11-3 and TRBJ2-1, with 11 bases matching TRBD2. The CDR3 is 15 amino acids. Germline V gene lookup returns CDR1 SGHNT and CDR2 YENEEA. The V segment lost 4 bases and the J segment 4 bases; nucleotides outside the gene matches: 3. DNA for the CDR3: TGTGCCAGCAGCTCCGGGACTAGCGGATACAATGAGCAGTTCTTC. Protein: CASSSGTSGYNEQFF.

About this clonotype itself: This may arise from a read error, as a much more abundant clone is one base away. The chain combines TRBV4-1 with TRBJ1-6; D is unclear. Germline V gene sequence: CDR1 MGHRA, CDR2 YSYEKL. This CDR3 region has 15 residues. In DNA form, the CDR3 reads TGCGCCAGCAGGCCTCAGTGGTCCTATAATTCACACCTCCACTTT. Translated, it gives CASRPQWSYNSHLHF.

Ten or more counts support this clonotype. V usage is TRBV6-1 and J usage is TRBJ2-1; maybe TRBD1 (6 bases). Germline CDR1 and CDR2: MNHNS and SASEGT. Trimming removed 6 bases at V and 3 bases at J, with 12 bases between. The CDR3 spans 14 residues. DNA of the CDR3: TGTGCCAGCAGCAAACAGGGAGACTACAATGAGCAGTTCTTC. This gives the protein CASSKQGDYNEQFF.

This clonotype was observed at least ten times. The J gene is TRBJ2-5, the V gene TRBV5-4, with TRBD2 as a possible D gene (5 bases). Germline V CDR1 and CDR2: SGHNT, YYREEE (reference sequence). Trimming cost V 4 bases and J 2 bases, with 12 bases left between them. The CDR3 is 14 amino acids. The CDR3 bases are TGTGCCAGCAGCCACGAGGGCCCACAAGAGACCCAGTACTTC. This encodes CASSHEGPQETQYF.

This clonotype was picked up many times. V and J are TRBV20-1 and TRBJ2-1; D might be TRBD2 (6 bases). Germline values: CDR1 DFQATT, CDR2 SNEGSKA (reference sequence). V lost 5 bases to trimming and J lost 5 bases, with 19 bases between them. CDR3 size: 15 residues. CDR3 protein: CSASPSSASDNEQFF. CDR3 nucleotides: TGCAGTGCTTCCCCGTCTAGCGCTAGCGACAATGAGCAGTTCTTC.

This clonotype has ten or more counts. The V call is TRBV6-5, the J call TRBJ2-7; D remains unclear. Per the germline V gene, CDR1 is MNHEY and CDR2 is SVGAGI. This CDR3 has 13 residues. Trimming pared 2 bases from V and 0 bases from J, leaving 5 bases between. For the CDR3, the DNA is TGTGCCAGCAGTTACCCTCCCTCCTACGAGCAGTACTTC. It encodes CASSYPPSYEQYF.

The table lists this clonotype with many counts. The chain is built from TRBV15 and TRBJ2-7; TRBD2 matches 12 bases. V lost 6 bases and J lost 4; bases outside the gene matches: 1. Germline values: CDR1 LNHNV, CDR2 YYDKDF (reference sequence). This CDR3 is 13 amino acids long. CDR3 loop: CATRTSGSYEQYF. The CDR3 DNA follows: TGTGCCACCAGGACTAGCGGGAGTTACGAGCAGTACTTC.

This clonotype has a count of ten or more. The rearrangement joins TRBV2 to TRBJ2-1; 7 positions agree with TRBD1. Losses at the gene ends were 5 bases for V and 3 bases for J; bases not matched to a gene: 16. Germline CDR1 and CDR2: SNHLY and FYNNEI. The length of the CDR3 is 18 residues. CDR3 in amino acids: CASSTQRFGQASYNEQFF. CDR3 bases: TGTGCCAGCAGTACCCAGCGTTTCGGACAGGCCAGCTACAATGAGCAGTTCTTC. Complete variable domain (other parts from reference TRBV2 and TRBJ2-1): EPEVTQTPSHQVTQMGQEVILRCVPISNHLYFYWYRQILGQKVEFLVSFYNNEISEKSEIFDDQFSVERPDGSNFTLKIRSTKLEDSAMYFCASSTQRFGQASYNEQFFGPGTRLTVL.

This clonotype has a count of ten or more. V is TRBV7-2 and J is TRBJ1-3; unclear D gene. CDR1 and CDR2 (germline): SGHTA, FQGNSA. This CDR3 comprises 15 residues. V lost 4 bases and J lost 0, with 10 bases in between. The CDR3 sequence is CASSSRPVSGNTIYF. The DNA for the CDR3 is TGTGCCAGCAGCTCTCGGCCCGTCTCTGGAAACACCATATATTTT.

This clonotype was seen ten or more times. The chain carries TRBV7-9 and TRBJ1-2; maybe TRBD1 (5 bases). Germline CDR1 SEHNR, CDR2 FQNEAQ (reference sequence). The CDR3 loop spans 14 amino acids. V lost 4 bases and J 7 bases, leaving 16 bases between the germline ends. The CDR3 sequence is CASSSGLGLFGYTF. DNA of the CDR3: TGTGCCAGCAGCTCAGGGCTCGGGCTTTTTGGCTACACCTTC.

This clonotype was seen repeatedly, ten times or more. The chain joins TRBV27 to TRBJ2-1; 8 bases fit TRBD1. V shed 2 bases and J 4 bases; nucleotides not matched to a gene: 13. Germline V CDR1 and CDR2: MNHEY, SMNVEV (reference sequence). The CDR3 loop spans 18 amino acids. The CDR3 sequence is CASSLLSFGTGLYNEQFF. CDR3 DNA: TGTGCCAGCAGTTTACTTAGCTTTGGGACAGGCCTATACAATGAGCAGTTCTTC.

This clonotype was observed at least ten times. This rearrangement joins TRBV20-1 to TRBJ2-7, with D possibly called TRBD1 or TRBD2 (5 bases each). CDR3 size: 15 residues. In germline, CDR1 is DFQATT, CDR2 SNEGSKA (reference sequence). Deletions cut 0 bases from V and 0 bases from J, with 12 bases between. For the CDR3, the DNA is TGCAGTGCTAGAGAGGGACGTAGGAGCTCCTACGAGCAGTACTTC. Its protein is CSAREGRRSSYEQYF.

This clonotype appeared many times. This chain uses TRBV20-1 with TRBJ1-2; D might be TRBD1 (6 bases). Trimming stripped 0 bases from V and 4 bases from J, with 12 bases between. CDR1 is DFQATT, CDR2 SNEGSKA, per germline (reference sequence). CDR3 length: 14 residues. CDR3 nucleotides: TGCAGTGCTAGAGATCCCAGGGGCTCCTATGGCTACACCTTC. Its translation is CSARDPRGSYGYTF.